These 3 T cell receptor beta chains came from one sample sequenced in a study of Graves' ophthalmopathy and Graves' hyperthyroidism. The authors amplified TCR beta CDR3 regions, and they did so from RNA transcripts for repertoire sequencing. A first-round RT-PCR used HTBI primers, followed by a second-round multiplex PCR. From the multiplex PCR reads, TCRdb called clonotypes with MiXCR, one entry per CDR3 protein. The sample yields about 370,000 distinct CDR3 sequences, approximately 20% seen once. The sample comprised peripheral blood. The receptors here all came from a woman aged 18-30 years with Graves' ophthalmopathy.

In this sample, this clonotype turned up many times. The rearrangement joins TRBV28 to TRBJ2-7, with 8 bases identical to TRBD1. V lost 8 bases, J lost 6 bases, and 12 bases stayed unmatched. Germline loops: CDR1 MDHEN, CDR2 SYDVKM. The CDR3 totals 14 residues. This CDR3 is CASRWTGRGPEQYF. CDR3 DNA sequence: TGTGCCAGCCGGTGGACAGGGAGAGGGCCCGAGCAGTACTTC.

The genes are TRBV5-1 and TRBJ2-2; 10 nucleotides line up with TRBD2. Trimming at V came to 4 bases and at J to 3 bases, leaving 6 bases not matched to a gene. There are 16 residues in the CDR3. CDR1 is SGHRS and CDR2 is YFSETQ in the germline V gene. CDR3 residues: CASSPRAGGDTGELFF. The CDR3 nucleotides read TGCGCCAGCAGCCCCCGAGCGGGAGGGGACACCGGGGAGCTGTTTTTT. Variable domain in full (rest from reference TRBV5-1 and TRBJ2-2): KAGVTQTPRYLIKTRGQQVTLSCSPISGHRSVSWYQQTPGQGLQFLFEYFSETQRNKGNFPGRFSGRQFSNSRSEMNVSTLELGDSALYLCASSPRAGGDTGELFFGEGSRLTVL.

This clonotype was seen repeatedly, ten times or more. This sequence joins TRBV6-5 and TRBJ1-2; perhaps TRBD1 as D (5 bases). The CDR3 runs to 12 residues. Germline V lookup: CDR1 MNHEY, CDR2 SVGAGI. Trimming took 5 bases from V and 5 from J, leaving 9 bases between them. In nucleotides, the CDR3 is TGTGCCAGCAGTCTCGAGGGGTATGGCTACACCTTC. It is translated as CASSLEGYGYTF.